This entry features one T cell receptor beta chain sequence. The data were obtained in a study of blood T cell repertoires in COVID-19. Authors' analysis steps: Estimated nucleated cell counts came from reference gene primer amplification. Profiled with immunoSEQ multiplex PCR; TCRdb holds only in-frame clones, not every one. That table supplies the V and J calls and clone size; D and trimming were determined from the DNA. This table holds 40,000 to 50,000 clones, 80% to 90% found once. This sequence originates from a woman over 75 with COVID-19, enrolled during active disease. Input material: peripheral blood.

The CDR3 sequence is CASSRDGTVRSGNTIYF. DNA of the CDR3: TGTGCCAGCAGCCGAGACGGGACTGTTCGCTCTGGAAACACCATATATTTT. The chain has TRBV14 and TRBJ1-3; D might be TRBD1 (5 bases). The CDR3 covers 17 residues. V lost 4 bases and J lost 0, with 16 bases in between. CDR1 and CDR2 from the germline V gene are SGHDN and FVKESK.